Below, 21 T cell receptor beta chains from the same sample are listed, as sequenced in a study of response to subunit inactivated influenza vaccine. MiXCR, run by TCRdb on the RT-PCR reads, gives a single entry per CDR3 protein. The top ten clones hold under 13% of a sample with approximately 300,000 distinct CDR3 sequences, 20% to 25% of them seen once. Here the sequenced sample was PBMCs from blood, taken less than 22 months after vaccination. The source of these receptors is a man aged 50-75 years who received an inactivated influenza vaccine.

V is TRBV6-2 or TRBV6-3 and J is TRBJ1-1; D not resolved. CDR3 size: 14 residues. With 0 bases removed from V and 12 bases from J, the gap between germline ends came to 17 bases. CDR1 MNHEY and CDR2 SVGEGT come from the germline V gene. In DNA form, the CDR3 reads TGTGCCAGCAGTTACTCGCTCGGCGGGGTTAATCCTTTCTTT. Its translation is CASSYSLGGVNPFF.

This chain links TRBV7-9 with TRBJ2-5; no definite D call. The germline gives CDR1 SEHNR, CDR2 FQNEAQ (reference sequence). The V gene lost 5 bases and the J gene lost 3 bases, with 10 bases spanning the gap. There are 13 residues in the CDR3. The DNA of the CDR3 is TGTGCCAGCAGCCCCTGGATCGAAGAGACCCAGTACTTC. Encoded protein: CASSPWIEETQYF.

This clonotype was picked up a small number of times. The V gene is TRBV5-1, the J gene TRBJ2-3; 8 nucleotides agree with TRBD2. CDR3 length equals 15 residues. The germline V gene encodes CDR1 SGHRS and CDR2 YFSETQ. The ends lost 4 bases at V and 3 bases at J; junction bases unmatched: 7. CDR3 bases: TGCGCCAGCAGCATTAGCGGGAAAGGGACAGATACGCAGTATTTT. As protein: CASSISGKGTDTQYF.

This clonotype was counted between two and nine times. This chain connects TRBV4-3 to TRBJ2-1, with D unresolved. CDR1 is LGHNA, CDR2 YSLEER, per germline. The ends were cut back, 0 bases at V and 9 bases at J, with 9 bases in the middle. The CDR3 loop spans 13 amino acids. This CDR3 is CASSQDPGFEQFF. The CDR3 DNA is TGCGCCAGCAGCCAAGATCCCGGGTTTGAGCAGTTCTTC.

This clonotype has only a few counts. The CDR3 protein is CASSPLGGGRGYNEQFF. The CDR3 DNA reads TGTGCCAGCAGCCCCCTGGGAGGGGGCAGAGGATACAATGAGCAGTTCTTC. The chain carries TRBV3-1 and TRBJ2-1; D may be TRBD1 or TRBD2 (7 bases each). The CDR3 has 17 amino acids. The ends were cut back, 4 bases at V and 4 bases at J, with 20 bases in the middle. The V gene's germline CDR1 is LGHDT and CDR2 YNNKEL (reference sequence).

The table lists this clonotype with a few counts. CDR3 nucleotide sequence: TGTGCCAGCAGCCGGGACAGGGTCTACAATGAGCAGTTCTTC. Translating gives CASSRDRVYNEQFF. This chain connects TRBV6-4 to TRBJ2-1, with 9 bases matching TRBD1. V was clipped by 6 bases and J by 3 bases; unmatched bases: 3. CDR1 and CDR2 from the germline V gene are MRHNA and SNTAGT. The CDR3 is 14 amino acids.

This CDR3 is CASSPGQGALIGTDTQYF. The CDR3 DNA reads TGCGCCAGCAGCCCTGGACAGGGGGCGCTGATTGGCACAGATACGCAGTATTTT. This sequence joins TRBV5-1 and TRBJ2-3; 11 bases fit TRBD1. V trimming: 4 bases; J trimming: 1 base; junction bases outside the gene matches: 11. The CDR3 length is 18 residues. Germline V gives CDR1 SGHRS, CDR2 YFSETQ.

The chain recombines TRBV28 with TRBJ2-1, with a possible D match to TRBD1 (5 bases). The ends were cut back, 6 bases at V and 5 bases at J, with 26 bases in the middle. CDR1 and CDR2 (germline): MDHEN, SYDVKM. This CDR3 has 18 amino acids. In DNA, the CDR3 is TGTGCCAGCAGCCCCATCACCCCCCAGGGAACTACTGACAATGAGCAGTTCTTC. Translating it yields CASSPITPQGTTDNEQFF.

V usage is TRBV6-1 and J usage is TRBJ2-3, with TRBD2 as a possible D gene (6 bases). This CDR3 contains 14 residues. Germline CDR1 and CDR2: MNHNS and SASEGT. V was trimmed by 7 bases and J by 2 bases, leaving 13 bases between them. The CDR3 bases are TGTGCCAGCAAAAAGGGGAGGTCCACAGATACGCAGTATTTT. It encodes CASKKGRSTDTQYF.

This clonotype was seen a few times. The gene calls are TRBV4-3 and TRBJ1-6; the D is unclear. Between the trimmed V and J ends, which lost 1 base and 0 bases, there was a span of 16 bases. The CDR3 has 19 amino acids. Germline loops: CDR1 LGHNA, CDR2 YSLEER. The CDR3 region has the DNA TGCGCCAGCAGCCAAGTTTTCTGGGTCGATCGCTCCTATAATTCACCCCTCCACTTT. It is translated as CASSQVFWVDRSYNSPLHF.

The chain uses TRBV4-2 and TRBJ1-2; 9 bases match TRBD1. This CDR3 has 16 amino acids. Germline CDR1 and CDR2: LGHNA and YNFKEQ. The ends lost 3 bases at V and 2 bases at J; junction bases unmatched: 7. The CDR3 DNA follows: TGTGCCAGCAGCCAGAGCCGGGACAGGGCGAACTATGGCTACACCTTC. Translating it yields CASSQSRDRANYGYTF.

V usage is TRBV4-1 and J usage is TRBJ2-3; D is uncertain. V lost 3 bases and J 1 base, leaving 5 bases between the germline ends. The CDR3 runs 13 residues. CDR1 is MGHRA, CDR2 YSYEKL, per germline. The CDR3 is CASSHMGTDTQYF. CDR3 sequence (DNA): TGCGCCAGCAGCCACATGGGCACAGATACGCAGTATTTT.

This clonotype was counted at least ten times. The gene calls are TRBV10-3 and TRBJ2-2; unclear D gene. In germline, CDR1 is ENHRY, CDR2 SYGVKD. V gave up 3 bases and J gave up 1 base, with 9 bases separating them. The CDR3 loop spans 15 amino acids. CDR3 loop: CAISDNGMNTGELFF. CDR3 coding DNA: TGTGCCATCAGTGACAACGGAATGAACACCGGGGAGCTGTTTTTT.

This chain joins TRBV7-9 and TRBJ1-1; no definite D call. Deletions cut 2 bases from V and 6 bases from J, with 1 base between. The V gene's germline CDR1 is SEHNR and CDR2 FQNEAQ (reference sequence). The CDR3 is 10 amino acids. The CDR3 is CASSLSEAFF. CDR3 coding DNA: TGTGCCAGCAGCTTATCTGAAGCTTTCTTT. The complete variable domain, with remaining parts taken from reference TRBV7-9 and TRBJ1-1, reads DTGVSQNPRHKITKRGQNVTFRCDPISEHNRLYWYRQTLGQGPEFLTYFQNEAQLEKSRLLSDRFSAERPKGSFSTLEIQRTEQGDSAMYLCASSLSEAFFGQGTRLTVV.

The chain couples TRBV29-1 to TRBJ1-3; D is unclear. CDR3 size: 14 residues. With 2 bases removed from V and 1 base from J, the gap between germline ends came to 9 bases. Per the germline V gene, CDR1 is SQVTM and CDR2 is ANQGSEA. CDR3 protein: CSVEMEDSGNTIYF. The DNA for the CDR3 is TGCAGCGTTGAAATGGAAGATTCTGGAAACACCATATATTTT.

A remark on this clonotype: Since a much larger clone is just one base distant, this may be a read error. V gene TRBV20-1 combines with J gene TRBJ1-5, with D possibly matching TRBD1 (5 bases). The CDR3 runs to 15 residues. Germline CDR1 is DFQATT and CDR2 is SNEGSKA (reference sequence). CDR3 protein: CSALLRDSLHQTQHF. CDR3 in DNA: TGCAGTGCTCTACTCCGGGACTCCCTCCATCAGACCCAGCATTTT.

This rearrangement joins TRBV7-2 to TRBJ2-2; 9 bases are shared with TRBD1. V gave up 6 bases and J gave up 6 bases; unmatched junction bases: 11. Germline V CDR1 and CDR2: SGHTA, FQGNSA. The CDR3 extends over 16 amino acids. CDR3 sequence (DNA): TGTGCCAGCAGTCCAAACCCCGGGACAGGGTCCGGGGAGCTGTTTTTT. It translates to CASSPNPGTGSGELFF.

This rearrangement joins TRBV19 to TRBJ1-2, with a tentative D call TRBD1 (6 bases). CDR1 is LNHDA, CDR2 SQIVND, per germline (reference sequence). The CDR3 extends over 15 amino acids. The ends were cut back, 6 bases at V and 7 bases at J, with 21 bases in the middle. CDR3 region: CASRTLSGTLSGYTF. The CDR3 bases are TGTGCCAGTAGGACCTTATCCGGGACACTAAGTGGCTACACCTTC.

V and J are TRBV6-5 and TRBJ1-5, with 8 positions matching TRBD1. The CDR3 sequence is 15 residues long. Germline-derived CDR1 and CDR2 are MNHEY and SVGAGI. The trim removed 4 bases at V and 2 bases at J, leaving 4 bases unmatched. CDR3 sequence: CASSSKGQGNQPQHF. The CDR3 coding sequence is TGTGCCAGCAGTTCCAAGGGACAGGGCAATCAGCCCCAGCATTTT.

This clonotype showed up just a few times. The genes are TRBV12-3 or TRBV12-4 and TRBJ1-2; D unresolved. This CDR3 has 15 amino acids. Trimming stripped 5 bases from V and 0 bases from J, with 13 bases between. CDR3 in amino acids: CASSPNVNPNYGYTF. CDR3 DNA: TGTGCCAGCAGTCCAAACGTCAACCCTAACTATGGCTACACCTTC.

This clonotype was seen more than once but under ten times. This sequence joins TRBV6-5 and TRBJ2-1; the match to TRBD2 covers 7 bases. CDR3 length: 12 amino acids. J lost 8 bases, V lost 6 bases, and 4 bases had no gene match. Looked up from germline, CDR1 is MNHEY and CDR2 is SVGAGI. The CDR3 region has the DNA TGTGCCAGCAGCGGGAGGATCCATGAGCAGTTCTTC. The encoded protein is CASSGRIHEQFF.